This paragraph reports one T cell receptor beta chain. The sample is drawn from a study of blood T cell repertoires in COVID-19. Germline V lookup: CDR1 SGHDN, CDR2 FVKESK. The CDR3 sequence is 13 residues long. The germline V and J ends were trimmed by 5 bases and 7 bases, with 14 bases remaining between them. The table came from immunoSEQ multiplex PCR; TCRdb's copy has only in-frame clones and leaves some out. The top ten hold around 1.9% of the sample, which has more than 300,000 clones, roughly nine tenths seen once. Sequencing input: peripheral blood. The clonotype comes from a woman aged 25-40 years with COVID-19, enrolled during active disease. The chain is built from TRBV14 and TRBJ2-5, with unresolved D. The chain's CDR3 is CASSRRLSGTQYF. CDR3 bases: TGTGCCAGCAGCAGACGCTTGTCGGGGACCCAGTACTTC.